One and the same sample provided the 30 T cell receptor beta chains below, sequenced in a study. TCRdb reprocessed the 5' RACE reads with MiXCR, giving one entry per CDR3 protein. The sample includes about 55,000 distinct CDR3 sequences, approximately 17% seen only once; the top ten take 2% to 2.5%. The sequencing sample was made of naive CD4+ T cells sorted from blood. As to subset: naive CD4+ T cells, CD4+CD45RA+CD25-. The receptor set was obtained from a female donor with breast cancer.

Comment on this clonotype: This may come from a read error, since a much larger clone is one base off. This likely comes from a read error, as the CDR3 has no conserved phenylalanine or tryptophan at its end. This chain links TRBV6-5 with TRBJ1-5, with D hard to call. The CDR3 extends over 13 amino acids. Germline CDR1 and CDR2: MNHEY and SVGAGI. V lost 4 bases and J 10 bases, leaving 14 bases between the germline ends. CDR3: CASSFSPMGPQHL. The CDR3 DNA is TGTGCCAGCAGTTTCTCCCCGATGGGCCCCCAGCATTTA.

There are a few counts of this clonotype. In DNA, the CDR3 is TGTGCCAGCAGTTTATACAGACAGGGGGCTGGAAACACCATATATTTT. It yields the protein CASSLYRQGAGNTIYF. V usage is TRBV28 and J usage is TRBJ1-3; 9 bases are a match to TRBD1. V shed 1 base and J 2 bases; nucleotides not matched to a gene: 3. CDR3 length: 16 amino acids. Germline V gene data show CDR1 as MDHEN and CDR2 as SYDVKM.

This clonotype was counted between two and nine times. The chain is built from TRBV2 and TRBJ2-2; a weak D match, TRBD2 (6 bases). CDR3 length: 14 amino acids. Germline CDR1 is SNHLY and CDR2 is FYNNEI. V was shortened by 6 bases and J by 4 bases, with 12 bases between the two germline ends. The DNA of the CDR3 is TGTGCCAGCAGGGCGGGATTCCCCACCGGGGAGCTGTTTTTT. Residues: CASRAGFPTGELFF.

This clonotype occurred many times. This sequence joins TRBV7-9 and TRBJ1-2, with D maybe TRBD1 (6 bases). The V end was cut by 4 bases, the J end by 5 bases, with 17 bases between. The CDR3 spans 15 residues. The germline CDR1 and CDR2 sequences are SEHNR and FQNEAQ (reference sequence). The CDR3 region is CASSSQRAGDYGYTF. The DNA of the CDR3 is TGTGCCAGCAGCTCGCAGAGGGCAGGGGATTATGGCTACACCTTC.

This CDR3 is CSALTGYQPQHF. The CDR3 DNA reads TGCAGTGCGCTGACAGGGTATCAGCCCCAGCATTTT. The V and J genes are TRBV20-1 and TRBJ1-5; 7 nucleotides agree with TRBD1. The CDR3 spans 12 residues. Germline trimming cut 6 bases from V and 5 bases from J; bases unmatched to any gene: 4. Per germline, CDR1 DFQATT and CDR2 SNEGSKA (reference sequence).

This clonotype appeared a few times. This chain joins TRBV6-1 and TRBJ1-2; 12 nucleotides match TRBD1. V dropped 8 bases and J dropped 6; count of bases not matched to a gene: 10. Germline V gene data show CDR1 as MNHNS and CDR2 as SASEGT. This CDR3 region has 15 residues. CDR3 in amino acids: CASLRGQGASDGYTF. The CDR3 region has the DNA TGTGCCAGCCTAAGGGGACAGGGGGCTTCTGATGGCTACACCTTC.

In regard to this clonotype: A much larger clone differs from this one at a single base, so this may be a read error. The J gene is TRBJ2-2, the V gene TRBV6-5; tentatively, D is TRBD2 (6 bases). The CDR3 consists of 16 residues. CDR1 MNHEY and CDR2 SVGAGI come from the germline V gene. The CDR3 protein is CATHRTSRLETGEVFF. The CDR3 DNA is TGTGCCACCCACCGTACTAGCAGGCTGGAGACCGGGGAGGTGTTTTTT.

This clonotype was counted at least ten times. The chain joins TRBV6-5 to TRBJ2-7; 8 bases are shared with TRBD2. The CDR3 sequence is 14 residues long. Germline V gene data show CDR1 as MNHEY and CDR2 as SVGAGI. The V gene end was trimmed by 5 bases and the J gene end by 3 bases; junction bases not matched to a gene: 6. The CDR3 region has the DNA TGTGCCAGCAGTCTAGCGGGTCCATACTACGAGCAGTACTTC. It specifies CASSLAGPYYEQYF.

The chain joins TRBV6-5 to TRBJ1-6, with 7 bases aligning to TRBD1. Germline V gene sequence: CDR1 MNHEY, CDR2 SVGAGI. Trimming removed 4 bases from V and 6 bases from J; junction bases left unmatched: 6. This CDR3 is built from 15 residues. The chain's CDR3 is CASSWRAGGNSPLHF. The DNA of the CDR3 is TGTGCCAGCAGTTGGCGGGCAGGGGGTAATTCACCCCTCCACTTT.

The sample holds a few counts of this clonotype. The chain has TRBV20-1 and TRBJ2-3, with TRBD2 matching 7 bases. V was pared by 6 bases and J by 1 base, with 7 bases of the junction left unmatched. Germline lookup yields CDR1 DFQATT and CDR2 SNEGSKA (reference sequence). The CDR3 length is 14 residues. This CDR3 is CSATWTRGTDTQYF. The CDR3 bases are TGCAGTGCAACCTGGACTAGGGGCACAGATACGCAGTATTTT.

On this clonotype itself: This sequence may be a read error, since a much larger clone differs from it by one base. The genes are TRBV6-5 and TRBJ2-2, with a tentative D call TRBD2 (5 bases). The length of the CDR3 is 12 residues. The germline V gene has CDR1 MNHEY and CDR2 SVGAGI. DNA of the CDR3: TGTGCCAGCAAGGTGGGGTCCGGGGAGCTGTATTTT. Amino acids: CASKVGSGELYF.

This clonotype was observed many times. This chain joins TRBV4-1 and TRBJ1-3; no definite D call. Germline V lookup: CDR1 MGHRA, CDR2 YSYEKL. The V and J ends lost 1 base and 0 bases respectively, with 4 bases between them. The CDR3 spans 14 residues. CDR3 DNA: TGCGCCAGCAGCCAAGGGATCTCTGGAAACACCATATATTTT. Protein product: CASSQGISGNTIYF.

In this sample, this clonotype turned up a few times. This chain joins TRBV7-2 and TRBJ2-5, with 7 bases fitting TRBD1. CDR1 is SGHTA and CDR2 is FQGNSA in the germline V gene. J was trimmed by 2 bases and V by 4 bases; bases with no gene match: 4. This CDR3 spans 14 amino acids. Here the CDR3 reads CASSSGQIQETQYF. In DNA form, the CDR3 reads TGTGCCAGCAGCTCGGGACAGATACAAGAGACCCAGTACTTC.

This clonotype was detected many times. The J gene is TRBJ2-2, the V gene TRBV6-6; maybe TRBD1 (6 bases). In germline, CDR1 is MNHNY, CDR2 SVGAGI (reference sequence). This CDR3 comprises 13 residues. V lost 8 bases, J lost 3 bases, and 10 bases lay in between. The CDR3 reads CASANRDTGELFF. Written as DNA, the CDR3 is TGTGCCAGCGCCAACAGGGACACCGGGGAGCTGTTTTTT.

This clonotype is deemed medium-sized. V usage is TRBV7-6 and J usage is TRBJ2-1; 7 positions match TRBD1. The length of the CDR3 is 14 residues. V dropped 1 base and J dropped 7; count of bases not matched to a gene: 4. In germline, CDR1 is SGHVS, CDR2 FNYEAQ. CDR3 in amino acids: CASSLVGTVNEQFF. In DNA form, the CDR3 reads TGTGCCAGCAGCTTAGTCGGGACAGTGAATGAGCAGTTCTTC.

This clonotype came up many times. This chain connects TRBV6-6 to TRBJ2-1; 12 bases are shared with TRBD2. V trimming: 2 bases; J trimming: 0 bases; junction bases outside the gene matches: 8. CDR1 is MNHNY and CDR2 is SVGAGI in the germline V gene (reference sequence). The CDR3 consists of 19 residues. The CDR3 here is CASSYPTSGRVGSYNEQFF. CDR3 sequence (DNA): TGTGCCAGCAGTTACCCGACTAGCGGGAGAGTGGGCTCCTACAATGAGCAGTTCTTC.

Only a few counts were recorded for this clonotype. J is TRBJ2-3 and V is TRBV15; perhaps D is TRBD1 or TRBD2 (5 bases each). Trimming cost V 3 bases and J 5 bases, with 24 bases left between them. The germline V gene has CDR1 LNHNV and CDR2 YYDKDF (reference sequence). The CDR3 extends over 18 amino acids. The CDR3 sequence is CATSSTGRFTAGGDTQYF. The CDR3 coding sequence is TGTGCCACCAGCAGCACAGGCCGTTTCACCGCCGGAGGAGATACGCAGTATTTT.

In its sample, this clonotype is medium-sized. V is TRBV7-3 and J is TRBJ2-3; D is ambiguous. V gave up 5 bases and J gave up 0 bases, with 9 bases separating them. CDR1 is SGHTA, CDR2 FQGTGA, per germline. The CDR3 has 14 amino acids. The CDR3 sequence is CASSEYLSTDTQYF. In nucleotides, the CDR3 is TGTGCCAGCAGCGAATACCTGAGCACAGATACGCAGTATTTT.

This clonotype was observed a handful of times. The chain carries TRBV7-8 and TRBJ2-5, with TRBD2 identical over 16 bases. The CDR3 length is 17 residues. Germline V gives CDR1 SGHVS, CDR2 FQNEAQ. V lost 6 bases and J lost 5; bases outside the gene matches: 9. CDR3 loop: CASSRGTSGRAGETQYF. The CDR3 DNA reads TGTGCCAGCAGTCGCGGGACTAGCGGGAGGGCGGGGGAGACCCAGTACTTC.

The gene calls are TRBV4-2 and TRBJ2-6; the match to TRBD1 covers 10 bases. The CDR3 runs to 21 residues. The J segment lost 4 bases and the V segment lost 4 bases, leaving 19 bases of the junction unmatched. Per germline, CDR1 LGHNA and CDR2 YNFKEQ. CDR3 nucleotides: TGTGCCAGCAGCCCCGAAATGCCCGGGACAGGGGTAGTCTACGGGGCCAACGTCCTGACTTTC. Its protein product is CASSPEMPGTGVVYGANVLTF.

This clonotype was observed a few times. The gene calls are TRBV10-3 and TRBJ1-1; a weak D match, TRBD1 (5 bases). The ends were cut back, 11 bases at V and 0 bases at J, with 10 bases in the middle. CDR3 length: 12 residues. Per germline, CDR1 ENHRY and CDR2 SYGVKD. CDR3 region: CAAQEMNTEAFF. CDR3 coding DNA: TGTGCCGCACAGGAGATGAACACTGAAGCTTTCTTT.

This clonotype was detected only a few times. This CDR3 is CASSSLPGSSTDTQYF. The CDR3 DNA reads as TGCGCCAGCAGCTCCCTCCCGGGCTCTAGCACAGATACGCAGTATTTT. The chain joins TRBV5-1 to TRBJ2-3; D is undetermined. The V and J ends lost 3 bases and 0 bases respectively, with 14 bases between them. The CDR3 loop spans 16 amino acids. The germline CDR1 and CDR2 sequences are SGHRS and YFSETQ.

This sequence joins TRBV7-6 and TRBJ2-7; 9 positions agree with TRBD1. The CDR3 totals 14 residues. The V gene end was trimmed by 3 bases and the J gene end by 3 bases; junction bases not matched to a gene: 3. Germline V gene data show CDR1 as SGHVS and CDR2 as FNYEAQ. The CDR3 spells CASSFGTGFYEQYF. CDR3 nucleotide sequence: TGTGCCAGCAGCTTCGGGACAGGGTTCTACGAGCAGTACTTC. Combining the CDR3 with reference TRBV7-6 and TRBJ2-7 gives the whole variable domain GAGVSQSPRYKVTKRGQDVALRCDPISGHVSLYWYRQALGQGPEFLTYFNYEAQQDKSGLPNDRFSAERPEGSISTLTIQRTEQRDSAMYRCASSFGTGFYEQYFGPGTRLTVT.

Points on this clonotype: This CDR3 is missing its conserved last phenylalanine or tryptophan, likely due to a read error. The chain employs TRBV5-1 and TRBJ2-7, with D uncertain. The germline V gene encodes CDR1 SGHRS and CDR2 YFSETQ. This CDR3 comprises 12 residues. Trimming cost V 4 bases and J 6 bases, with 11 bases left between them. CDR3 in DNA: TGCGCCAGCAGCCTCACAGACGGCGAGCAGTACTTA. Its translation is CASSLTDGEQYL.

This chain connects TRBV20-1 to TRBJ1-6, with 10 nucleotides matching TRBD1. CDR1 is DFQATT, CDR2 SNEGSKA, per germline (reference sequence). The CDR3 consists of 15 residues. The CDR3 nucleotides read TGCAATGCCGCTTGGACAGGGGGGAGTAATTCACCCCTCCACTTT. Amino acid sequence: CNAAWTGGSNSPLHF.

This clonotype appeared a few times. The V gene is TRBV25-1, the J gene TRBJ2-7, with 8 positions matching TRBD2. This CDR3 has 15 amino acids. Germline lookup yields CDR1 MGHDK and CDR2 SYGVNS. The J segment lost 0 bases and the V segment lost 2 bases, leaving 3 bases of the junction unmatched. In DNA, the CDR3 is TGTGCCAGCAGTGAAGGCGGGGGGCCCTCCTACGAGCAGTACTTC. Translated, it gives CASSEGGGPSYEQYF.

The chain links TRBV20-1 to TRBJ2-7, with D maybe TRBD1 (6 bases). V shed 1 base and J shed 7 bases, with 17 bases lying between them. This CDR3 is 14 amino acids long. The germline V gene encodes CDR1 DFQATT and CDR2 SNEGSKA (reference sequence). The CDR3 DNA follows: TGCAGTGCTAGAGGAAACAGAGGGACAAGGGAGCAGTACTTC. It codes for CSARGNRGTREQYF.

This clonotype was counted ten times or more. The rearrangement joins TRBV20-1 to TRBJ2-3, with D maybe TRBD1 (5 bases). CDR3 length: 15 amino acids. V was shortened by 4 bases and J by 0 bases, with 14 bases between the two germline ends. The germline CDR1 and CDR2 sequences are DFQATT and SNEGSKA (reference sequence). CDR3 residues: CSATDKLFSTDTQYF. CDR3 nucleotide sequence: TGCAGTGCTACGGACAAACTCTTTAGCACAGATACGCAGTATTTT.

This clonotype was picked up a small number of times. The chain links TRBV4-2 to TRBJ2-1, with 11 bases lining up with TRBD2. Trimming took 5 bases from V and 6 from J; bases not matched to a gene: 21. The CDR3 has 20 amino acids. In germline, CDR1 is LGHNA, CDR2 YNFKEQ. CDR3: CASSAHNLAGGPSTRNEQFF. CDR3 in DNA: TGTGCCAGCAGCGCCCACAACTTAGCGGGAGGGCCCTCTACTCGCAATGAGCAGTTCTTC.

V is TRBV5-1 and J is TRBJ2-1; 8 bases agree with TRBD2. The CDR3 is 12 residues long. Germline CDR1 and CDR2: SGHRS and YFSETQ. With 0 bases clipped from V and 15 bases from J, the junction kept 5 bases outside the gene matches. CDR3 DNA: TGCGCCAGCAGCTTGGAACGGGAGGGCTTGTTCTTC. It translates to CASSLEREGLFF.